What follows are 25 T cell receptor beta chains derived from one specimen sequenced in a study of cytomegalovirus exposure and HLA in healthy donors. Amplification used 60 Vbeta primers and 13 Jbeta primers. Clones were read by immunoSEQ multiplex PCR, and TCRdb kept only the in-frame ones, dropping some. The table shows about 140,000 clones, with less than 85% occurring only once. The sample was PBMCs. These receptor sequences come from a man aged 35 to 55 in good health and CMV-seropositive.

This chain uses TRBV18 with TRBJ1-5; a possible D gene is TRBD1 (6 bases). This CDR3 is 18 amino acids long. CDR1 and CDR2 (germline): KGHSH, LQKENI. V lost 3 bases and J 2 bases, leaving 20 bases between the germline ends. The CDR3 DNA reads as TGTGCCAGCTCACCGAGCGCAAGGGGACAATGGGGCAATCAGCCCCAGCATTTT. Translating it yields CASSPSARGQWGNQPQHF.

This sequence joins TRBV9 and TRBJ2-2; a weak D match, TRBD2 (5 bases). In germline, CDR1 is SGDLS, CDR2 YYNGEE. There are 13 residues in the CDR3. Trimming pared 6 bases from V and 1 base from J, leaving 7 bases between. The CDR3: CASTGGNTGELFF. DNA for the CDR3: TGTGCCAGCACCGGAGGGAACACCGGGGAGCTGTTTTTT.

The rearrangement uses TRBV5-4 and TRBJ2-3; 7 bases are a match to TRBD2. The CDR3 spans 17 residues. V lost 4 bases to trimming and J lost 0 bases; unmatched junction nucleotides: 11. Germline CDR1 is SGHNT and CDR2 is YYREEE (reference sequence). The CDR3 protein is CASSRVPSGGSTDTQYF. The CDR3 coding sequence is TGTGCCAGCAGCCGTGTCCCCTCGGGGGGTAGCACAGATACGCAGTATTTT.

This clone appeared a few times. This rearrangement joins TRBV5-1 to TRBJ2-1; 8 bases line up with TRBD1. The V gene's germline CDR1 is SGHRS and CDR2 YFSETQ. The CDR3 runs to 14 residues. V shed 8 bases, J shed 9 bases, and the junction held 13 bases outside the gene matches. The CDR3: CASTTGTGTTEQFF. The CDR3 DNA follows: TGCGCCAGTACGACCGGGACAGGTACCACTGAGCAGTTCTTC.

CDR3 nucleotides: TGCGCCAGCAGCCCAGGGACAGCTAACTACGAGCAGTACTTC. Translation: CASSPGTANYEQYF. The genes are TRBV5-1 and TRBJ2-7; 7 bases line up with TRBD1. The CDR3 length is 14 residues. V shed 4 bases, J shed 3 bases, and the junction held 7 bases outside the gene matches. Germline CDR1 SGHRS, CDR2 YFSETQ.

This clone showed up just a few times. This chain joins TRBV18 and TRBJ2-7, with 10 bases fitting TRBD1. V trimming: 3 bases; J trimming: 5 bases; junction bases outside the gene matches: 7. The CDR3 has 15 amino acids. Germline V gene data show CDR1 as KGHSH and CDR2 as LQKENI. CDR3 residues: CASSPTGTGVNEQYF. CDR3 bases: TGTGCCAGCTCACCTACCGGGACAGGGGTGAACGAGCAGTACTTC. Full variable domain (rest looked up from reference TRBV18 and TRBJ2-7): NAGVMQNPRHLVRRRGQEARLRCSPMKGHSHVYWYRQLPEEGLKFMVYLQKENIIDESGMPKERFSAEFPKEGPSILRIQQVVRGDSAAYFCASSPTGTGVNEQYFGPGTRLTVT.

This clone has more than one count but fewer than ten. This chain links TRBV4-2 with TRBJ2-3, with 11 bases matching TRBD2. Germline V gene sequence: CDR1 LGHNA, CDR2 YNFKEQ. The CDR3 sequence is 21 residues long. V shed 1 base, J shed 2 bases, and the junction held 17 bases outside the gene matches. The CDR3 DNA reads TGTGCCAGCAGCCAAGCAGGTCTAACTAGCGGGGGCCCCAGCGCCACAGATACGCAGTATTTT. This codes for CASSQAGLTSGGPSATDTQYF.

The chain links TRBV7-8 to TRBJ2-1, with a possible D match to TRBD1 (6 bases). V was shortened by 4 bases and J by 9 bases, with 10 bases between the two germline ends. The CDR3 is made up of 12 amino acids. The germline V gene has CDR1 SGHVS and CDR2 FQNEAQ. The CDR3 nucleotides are TGTGCCAGCAGCTCGGGACACCTTGAGCAGTTCTTC. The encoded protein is CASSSGHLEQFF.

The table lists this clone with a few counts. CDR3: CASSGQLGTVVYEQYF. DNA of the CDR3: TGTGCCAGCAGCGGACAACTGGGGACAGTGGTCTACGAGCAGTACTTC. The rearrangement links TRBV5-6 to TRBJ2-7; 7 bases fit TRBD1. CDR1 SGHDT and CDR2 YYEEEE come from the germline V gene. V trimming: 4 bases; J trimming: 3 bases; junction bases outside the gene matches: 13. The CDR3 extends over 16 amino acids.

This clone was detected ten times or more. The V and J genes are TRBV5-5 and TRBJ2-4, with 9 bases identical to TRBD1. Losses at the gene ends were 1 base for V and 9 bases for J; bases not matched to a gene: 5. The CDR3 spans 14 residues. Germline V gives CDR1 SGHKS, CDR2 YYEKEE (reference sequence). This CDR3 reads CASSLSRQGGIQYF. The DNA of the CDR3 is TGTGCCAGCAGCTTGTCCAGACAGGGGGGCATTCAGTACTTC.

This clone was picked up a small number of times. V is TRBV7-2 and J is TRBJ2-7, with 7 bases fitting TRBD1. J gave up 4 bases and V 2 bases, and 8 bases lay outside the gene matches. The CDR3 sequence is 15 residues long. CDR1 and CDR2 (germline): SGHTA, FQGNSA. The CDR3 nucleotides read TGTGCCAGCAGCTTAATGCGAGGGACAGAATACGAGCAGTACTTC. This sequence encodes CASSLMRGTEYEQYF.

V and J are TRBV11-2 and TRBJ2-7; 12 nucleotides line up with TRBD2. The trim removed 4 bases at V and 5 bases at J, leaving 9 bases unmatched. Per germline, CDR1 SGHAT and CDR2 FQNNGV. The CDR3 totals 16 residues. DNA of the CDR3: TGTGCCAGCAGCTCCCCGACTAGCGGGAGCCTCCACGAGCAGTACTTC. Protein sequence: CASSSPTSGSLHEQYF.

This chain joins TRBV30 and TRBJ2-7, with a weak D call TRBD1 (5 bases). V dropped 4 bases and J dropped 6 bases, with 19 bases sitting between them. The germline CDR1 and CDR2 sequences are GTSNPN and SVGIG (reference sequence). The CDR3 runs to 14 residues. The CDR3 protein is CAWKRRGMVREQYF. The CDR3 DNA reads TGTGCCTGGAAGCGTAGGGGAATGGTTCGCGAGCAGTACTTC.

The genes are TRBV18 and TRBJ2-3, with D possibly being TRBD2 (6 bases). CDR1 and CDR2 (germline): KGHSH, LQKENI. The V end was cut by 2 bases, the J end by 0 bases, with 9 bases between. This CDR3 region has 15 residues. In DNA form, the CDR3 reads TGTGCCAGCTCACCAAGGAGCGGGAGCACAGATACGCAGTATTTT. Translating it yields CASSPRSGSTDTQYF.

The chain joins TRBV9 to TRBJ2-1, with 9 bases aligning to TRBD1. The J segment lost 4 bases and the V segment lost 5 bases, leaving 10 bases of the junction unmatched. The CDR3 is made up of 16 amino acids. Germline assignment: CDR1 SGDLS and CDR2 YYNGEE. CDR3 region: CASSVTGGQAYNEQFF. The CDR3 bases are TGTGCCAGCAGTGTAACAGGGGGCCAGGCTTACAATGAGCAGTTCTTC.

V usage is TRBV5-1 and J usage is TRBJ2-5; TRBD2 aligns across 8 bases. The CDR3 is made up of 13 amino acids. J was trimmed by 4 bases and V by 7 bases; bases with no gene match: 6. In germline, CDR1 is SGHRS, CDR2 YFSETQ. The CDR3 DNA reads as TGCGCCAGCGCCGGACTAGCTGCAGAGACCCAGTACTTC. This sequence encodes CASAGLAAETQYF.

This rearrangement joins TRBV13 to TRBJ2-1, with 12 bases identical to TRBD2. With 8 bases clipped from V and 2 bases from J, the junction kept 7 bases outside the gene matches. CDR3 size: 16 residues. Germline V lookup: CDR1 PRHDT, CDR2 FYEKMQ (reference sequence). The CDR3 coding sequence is TGTGCCAGCCGGCTAGCGGGAGGGGGACCCTACAATGAGCAGTTCTTC. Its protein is CASRLAGGGPYNEQFF.

Here the CDR3 DNA reads TGTGCCAGCTCACCATCGGGAGAGCAGTACTTC. Protein product: CASSPSGEQYF. This rearrangement joins TRBV18 to TRBJ2-7, with a weak D call TRBD2 (5 bases). The germline gives CDR1 KGHSH, CDR2 LQKENI. The CDR3 totals 11 residues. Trimming pared 2 bases from V and 7 bases from J, leaving 6 bases between.

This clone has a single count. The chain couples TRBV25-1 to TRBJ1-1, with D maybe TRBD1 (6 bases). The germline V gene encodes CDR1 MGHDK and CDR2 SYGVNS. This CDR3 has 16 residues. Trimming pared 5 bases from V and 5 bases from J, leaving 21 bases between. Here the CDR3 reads CASSSPGTSRTTEAFF. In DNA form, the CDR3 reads TGTGCCAGCAGTAGTCCCGGGACAAGCAGAACAACTGAAGCTTTCTTT.

CDR3 region: CASGSELAASTDTQYF. The CDR3 nucleotides are TGTGCTAGTGGTTCCGAACTAGCGGCAAGCACAGATACGCAGTATTTT. This chain uses TRBV12-5 with TRBJ2-3; 8 positions match TRBD2. Germline CDR1 LGHNT, CDR2 FRNRAP. Unmatched junction bases numbered 6, after V lost 4 bases and J lost 0 bases. The CDR3 totals 16 residues.

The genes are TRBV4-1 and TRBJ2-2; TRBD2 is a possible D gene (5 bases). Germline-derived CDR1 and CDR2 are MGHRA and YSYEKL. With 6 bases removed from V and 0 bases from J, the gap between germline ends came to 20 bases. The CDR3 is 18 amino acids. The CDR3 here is CASSEFFERVANTGELFF. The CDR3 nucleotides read TGCGCCAGCAGTGAGTTTTTCGAGAGGGTCGCGAACACCGGGGAGCTGTTTTTT.

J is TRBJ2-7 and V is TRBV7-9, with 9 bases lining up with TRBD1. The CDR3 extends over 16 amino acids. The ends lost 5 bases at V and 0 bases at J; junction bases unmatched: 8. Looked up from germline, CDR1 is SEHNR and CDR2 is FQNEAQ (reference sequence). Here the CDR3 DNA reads TGTGCCAGCAGCCCAAGTGGGACAGGGAACTCCTACGAGCAGTACTTC. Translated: CASSPSGTGNSYEQYF.

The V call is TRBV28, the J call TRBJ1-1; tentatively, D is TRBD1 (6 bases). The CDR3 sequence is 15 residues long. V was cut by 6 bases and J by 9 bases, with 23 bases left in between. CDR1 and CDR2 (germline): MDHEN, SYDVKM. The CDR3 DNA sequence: TGTGCCAGCAGCTTGGACAGTTTATCCCCGGCTCAAGCTTTCTTT. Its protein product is CASSLDSLSPAQAFF.

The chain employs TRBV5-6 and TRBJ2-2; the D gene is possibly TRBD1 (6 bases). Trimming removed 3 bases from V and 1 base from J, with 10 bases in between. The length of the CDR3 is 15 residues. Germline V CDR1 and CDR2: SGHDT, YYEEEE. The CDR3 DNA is TGTGCCAGCAGCTCGTTGACAGGGAACACCGGGGAGCTGTTTTTT. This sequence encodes CASSSLTGNTGELFF. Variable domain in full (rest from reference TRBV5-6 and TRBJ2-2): DAGVTQSPTHLIKTRGQQVTLRCSPKSGHDTVSWYQQALGQGPQFIFQYYEEEERQRGNFPDRFSGHQFPNYSSELNVNALLLGDSALYLCASSSLTGNTGELFFGEGSRLTVL.

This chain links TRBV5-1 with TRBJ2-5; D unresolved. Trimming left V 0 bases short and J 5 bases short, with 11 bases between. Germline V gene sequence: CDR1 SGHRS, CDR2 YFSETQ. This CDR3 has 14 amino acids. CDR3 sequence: CASSLAWVGETQYF. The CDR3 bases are TGCGCCAGCAGCTTGGCATGGGTCGGGGAGACCCAGTACTTC.